This T cell receptor beta chain came from a study of blood T cell repertoires in COVID-19. Study as a whole: Sample material is recorded as cDNA or gDNA derived from T cells, B-cell-depleted T cells, or PBMCs.

Clones were sequenced by immunoSEQ multiplex PCR, and TCRdb holds only the in-frame ones, with some missing. The sample carries about 240,000 clones, around nine tenths recorded once. The TCR sequence derives from a man aged 25-40 years with COVID-19, enrolled during active disease. The sample comprised peripheral blood.

The CDR3 reads CASSVLLGGSTDTQYF. The CDR3 nucleotides read TGTGCCAGTAGTGTACTTCTGGGGGGTAGCACAGATACGCAGTATTTT. The chain carries TRBV19 and TRBJ2-3; the D gene is possibly TRBD2 (6 bases). V was clipped by 5 bases and J by 0 bases, with 15 bases between them. Germline CDR1 is LNHDA and CDR2 is SQIVND (reference sequence). CDR3 size: 16 residues.